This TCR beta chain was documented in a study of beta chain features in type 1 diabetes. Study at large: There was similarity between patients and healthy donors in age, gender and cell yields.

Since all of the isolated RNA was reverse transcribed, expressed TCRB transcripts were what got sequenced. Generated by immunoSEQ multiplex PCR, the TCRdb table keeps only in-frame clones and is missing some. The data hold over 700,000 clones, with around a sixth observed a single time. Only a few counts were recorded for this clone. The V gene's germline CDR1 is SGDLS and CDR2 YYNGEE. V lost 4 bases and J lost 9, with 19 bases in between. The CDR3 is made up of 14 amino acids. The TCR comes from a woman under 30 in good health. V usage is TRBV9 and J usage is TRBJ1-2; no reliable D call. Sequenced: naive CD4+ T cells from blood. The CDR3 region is CASSLSGSPSRYTF. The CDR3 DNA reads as TGTGCCAGCAGCCTGAGTGGGAGTCCCTCGCGCTACACCTTC.